This T cell receptor beta chain was observed in a study of cytomegalovirus exposure and HLA in healthy donors. Background on the study: From HLA-typed donors, an early data release held about 85 million unique TCRs.

The PCR had 60 Vbeta and 13 Jbeta primers. This table comes from immunoSEQ multiplex PCR, and its TCRdb copy is limited to in-frame clones, with some not included. The sample lists 150,000 to 200,000 clones; 70% to 85% were seen once. Whole-study results and caveats: Overall, around 160 TCR beta chains were annotated as cytomegalovirus-associated.

About this clone itself: No antigen is known for it.

Germline assignment: CDR1 SGHVS and CDR2 FQNEAQ. J was trimmed by 10 bases and V by 3 bases; bases with no gene match: 15. The CDR3 contains 16 residues. Sequencing was performed on PBMCs. V gene TRBV7-8 combines with J gene TRBJ2-5, with 9 bases that match TRBD1. The TCR comes from a woman in her twenties or thirties in good health and CMV-seronegative. In DNA, the CDR3 is TGTGCCAGCAGCTTGGGACGGACAGGGGATGGAGGGGGCCAGTACTTC. Its translation: CASSLGRTGDGGGQYF.